These 16 T cell receptor beta chains came from one sample sequenced in a study of shared clonotypes between healthy human individuals. TCRdb keeps only in-frame clones here, not all; method: immunoSEQ multiplex PCR. The sample contains approximately 1,500,000 clones, approximately 98% of which appear only once. Sequenced material: naive CD4+ T cells sorted from blood. The sample's subset: CD45RA+ positively selected. Source of these receptors: a man aged 30-40 years in good health.

The genes are TRBV27 and TRBJ2-2; D assignment may be TRBD1 or TRBD2 (5 bases each). Trimming took 4 bases from V and 5 from J, leaving 11 bases between them. Germline-derived CDR1 and CDR2 are MNHEY and SMNVEV (reference sequence). The CDR3 is 14 amino acids. The CDR3 is CASSSGARTGELFF. The CDR3 DNA sequence: TGTGCCAGCAGTTCCGGGGCGCGAACCGGGGAGCTGTTTTTT.

This chain joins TRBV5-1 and TRBJ2-3; TRBD2 aligns across 13 bases. Germline V gives CDR1 SGHRS, CDR2 YFSETQ. V dropped 5 bases and J dropped 3; count of bases not matched to a gene: 6. The CDR3 contains 16 residues. The DNA for the CDR3 is TGCGCCAGCAGTTCCGGACTAGCGGGAGTTACAGATACGCAGTATTTT. Its translation is CASSSGLAGVTDTQYF.

CDR3 in amino acids: CASSQGQGTYNEQFF. In DNA form, the CDR3 reads TGTGCCAGCAGTCAAGGACAGGGAACCTACAATGAGCAGTTCTTC. The chain carries TRBV6-1 and TRBJ2-1, with 8 positions matching TRBD1. The germline CDR1 and CDR2 sequences are MNHNS and SASEGT. Unmatched junction bases numbered 5, after V lost 5 bases and J lost 2 bases. This CDR3 is built from 15 residues.

This clone was counted a single time. The gene calls are TRBV12-5 and TRBJ1-2; the D gene is possibly TRBD1 (5 bases). Between the trimmed V and J ends, which lost 4 bases and 4 bases, there was a span of 7 bases. The CDR3 has 12 residues. Germline V CDR1 and CDR2: LGHNT, FRNRAP. As DNA, the CDR3 is TGTGCTAGTGGTTACGGGGGCTATGGCTACACCTTC. It translates to CASGYGGYGYTF.

This clone was counted a single time. This sequence joins TRBV5-1 and TRBJ2-1; TRBD2 aligns across 11 bases. With V trimmed by 8 bases and J by 1 base, 8 bases remained unmatched. The CDR3 covers 16 residues. Germline V gene sequence: CDR1 SGHRS, CDR2 YFSETQ. The CDR3 region has the DNA TGCGCCAGTCAACTGGGACTAGCGGCTTCCTACAATGAGCAGTTCTTC. Amino acids: CASQLGLAASYNEQFF.

This rearrangement joins TRBV5-8 to TRBJ1-5, with 7 bases lining up with TRBD1. Germline V gene lookup returns CDR1 SGHTS and CDR2 YDEGEE. The CDR3 is made up of 17 amino acids. The V gene end was trimmed by 6 bases and the J gene end by 0 bases; junction bases not matched to a gene: 12. In DNA form, the CDR3 reads TGTGCCAGCACCCTTACAGGGGTTACTTATAGCAATCAGCCCCAGCATTTT. As protein: CASTLTGVTYSNQPQHF.

The CDR3 here is CASSLAPGLAAYEQYF. The CDR3, as DNA: TGCGCCAGCAGCTTGGCCCCGGGACTAGCGGCCTACGAGCAGTACTTC. The chain carries TRBV5-1 and TRBJ2-7; 11 nucleotides align to TRBD2. V trimming: 0 bases; J trimming: 2 bases; junction bases outside the gene matches: 4. The CDR3 runs 16 residues. Germline-derived CDR1 and CDR2 are SGHRS and YFSETQ.

Only one count was recorded for this clone. V and J are TRBV6-5 and TRBJ2-7; D uncertain. There are 13 residues in the CDR3. Germline V CDR1 and CDR2: MNHEY, SVGAGI. V shed 5 bases and J shed 4 bases, with 12 bases lying between them. CDR3 coding DNA: TGTGCCAGCAGTCGGCAGGTCGGGTACGAGCAGTACTTC. Residues: CASSRQVGYEQYF.

The chain links TRBV7-3 to TRBJ2-3; D call uncertain. The length of the CDR3 is 15 residues. The germline V and J ends were trimmed by 4 bases and 3 bases, with 14 bases remaining between them. Germline CDR1 SGHTA, CDR2 FQGTGA. CDR3 nucleotide sequence: TGTGCCAGCAGCTCCAACACCTTGGGGACAGATACGCAGTATTTT. As protein: CASSSNTLGTDTQYF.

The chain has TRBV27 and TRBJ2-3, with 14 bases identical to TRBD2. The length of the CDR3 is 16 residues. Trimming at V came to 8 bases and at J to 6 bases, leaving 10 bases not matched to a gene. Germline V gene sequence: CDR1 MNHEY, CDR2 SMNVEV (reference sequence). CDR3 loop: CASLGLAGGFGDTQYF. The CDR3 region has the DNA TGTGCCAGCCTCGGACTAGCGGGAGGTTTCGGGGATACGCAGTATTTT.

V usage is TRBV10-1 and J usage is TRBJ2-1; D perhaps matches TRBD1 (5 bases). This CDR3 has 12 residues. Germline assignment: CDR1 WNHNN and CDR2 SYGVQD (reference sequence). Trimming removed 6 bases from V and 10 bases from J, with 13 bases in between. CDR3 in DNA: TGCGCCAGCAGCCTCGACAGAAACGAGCAGTTCTTC. This encodes CASSLDRNEQFF.

The chain recombines TRBV18 with TRBJ2-3; 9 bases match TRBD2. CDR1 and CDR2 from the germline V gene are KGHSH and LQKENI. The CDR3 loop spans 14 amino acids. Unmatched junction bases numbered 7, after V lost 7 bases and J lost 5 bases. This CDR3 reads CASCKREVKDTQYF. In DNA form, the CDR3 reads TGTGCCAGCTGCAAGCGGGAGGTAAAAGATACGCAGTATTTT.

The J gene is TRBJ2-7, the V gene TRBV2; TRBD2 matches at 13 bases. The V gene end was trimmed by 4 bases and the J gene end by 6 bases; junction bases not matched to a gene: 3. This CDR3 spans 14 amino acids. CDR1 and CDR2 (germline): SNHLY, FYNNEI. The CDR3 protein is CASSGLAGGAEQYF. The CDR3 region has the DNA TGTGCCAGCAGTGGACTAGCGGGAGGCGCCGAGCAGTACTTC.

The genes are TRBV29-1 and TRBJ2-2; the D is unclear. The V gene lost 0 bases and the J gene lost 12 bases, with 11 bases spanning the gap. Germline-derived CDR1 and CDR2 are SQVTM and ANQGSEA. This CDR3 has 12 residues. CDR3 residues: CSVEEGSDKLFF. Here the CDR3 DNA reads TGCAGCGTTGAAGAGGGCTCCGATAAGCTGTTTTTT.

The V call is TRBV29-1, the J call TRBJ2-5; D gene ambiguous. CDR1 is SQVTM, CDR2 ANQGSEA, per germline. This CDR3 spans 13 amino acids. The V end lost 0 bases, the J end lost 4 bases, and 9 bases lay between the germline ends. The CDR3 coding sequence is TGCAGCGTTGAAGAAGGGATACGAGAGACCCAGTACTTC. This gives the protein CSVEEGIRETQYF. The full variable domain, in which reference TRBV29-1 and TRBJ2-5 provide the parts outside the CDR3, is SAVISQKPSRDICQRGTSLTIQCQVDSQVTMMFWYRQQPGQSLTLIATANQGSEATYESGFVIDKFPISRPNLTFSTLTVSNMSPEDSSIYLCSVEEGIRETQYFGPGTRLLVL.

The chain combines TRBV29-1 with TRBJ2-3, with a weak D call TRBD2 (5 bases). The CDR3 is 12 amino acids. Germline V lookup: CDR1 SQVTM, CDR2 ANQGSEA. The ends were cut back, 4 bases at V and 6 bases at J, with 11 bases in the middle. DNA for the CDR3: TGCAGCGTTGTAACGGGGATCGATACGCAGTATTTT. This codes for CSVVTGIDTQYF.